This paragraph reports one T cell receptor beta chain. Researchers sorted participants into cohorts using their self-reported clinical history. In the source study's methods: Reference gene primer amplification gave nucleated cell count estimates. Clones were sequenced by immunoSEQ multiplex PCR, and TCRdb holds only the in-frame ones, with some missing. That table supplies the V and J calls and clone size; D and trimming were determined from the DNA. The sample records about 180,000 clones, about 91% being singletons. These data are taken from a study of blood T cell repertoires in COVID-19. Study details: Spain, Italy and the United States supplied samples that represented acute and convalescent COVID-19.

This sequence was found in a woman in her thirties or forties with acute COVID-19. Sequences were obtained from PBMCs or T cells enriched from blood (not recorded which).

CDR3 protein: CASSLGLARGQEQFF. CDR3 DNA: TGTGCCAGCAGCCTAGGACTAGCACGAGGCCAGGAGCAGTTCTTC. This rearrangement joins TRBV3-1 (or the pseudogene TRBV3-2) to TRBJ2-1; 8 bases are a match to TRBD2. Trimming cost V 4 bases and J 10 bases; bases outside gene matches: 12. Germline V gene lookup returns CDR1 LGHDT and CDR2 YNNKEL (reference sequence). This CDR3 is built from 15 residues.